This is a list of T cell receptor beta chains from one sample in a study of CD8 T cells in ankylosing spondylitis. TCRdb reprocessed the 5' RACE reads via MiXCR and lists one record per CDR3 protein. In the table there are some 30,000 distinct CDR3 sequences, less than 40% of which are singletons. Sequenced: synovial fluid, either unsorted or a sorted T cell fraction (not recorded which). These receptors originate from a male donor with ankylosing spondylitis. Each CDR3 is given with its conserved first and last residue. D genes are given only for firm matches. Not all rows give a size; the values are once, few, many and, for expanded clones, a class.

TRBV7-6	TRBJ1-5	NA	few	CASSLPDQPQHF	TGTGCCAGCAGCCTTCCGGATCAGCCCCAGCATTTT
TRBV20-1	TRBJ2-7	TRBD2	few	CSARGGLARYEQYF	TGCAGTGCTAGAGGGGGACTAGCGAGGTACGAGCAGTACTTC
TRBV7-8	TRBJ2-3	NA	many	CASSHPIQGRSTDTQYF	TGTGCCAGCAGCCACCCCATTCAAGGGAGAAGCACAGATACGCAGTATTTT
TRBV11-2	TRBJ2-5	NA	NA	CASSLGSVTQETQYF	TGTGCCAGCAGCTTAGGCTCGGTGACCCAAGAGACCCAGTACTTC
TRBV28	TRBJ2-1	TRBD2	NA	CASRRLAREQFF	TGTGCCAGCAGGAGACTAGCTCGGGAGCAGTTCTTC
TRBV5-8	TRBJ2-3	NA	many	CASSLADTQYF	TGTGCCAGCAGCTTGGCTGATACGCAGTATTTT
TRBV10-1	TRBJ1-2	TRBD1	many	CASSEWYRGQDYGYTF	TGCGCCAGCAGTGAATGGTATCGGGGACAGGACTATGGCTACACCTTC
TRBV25-1	TRBJ2-1	NA	NA	CASSEYGQRHNEQFF	TGTGCCAGCAGTGAATATGGTCAGCGGCACAATGAGCAGTTCTTC
TRBV6-4	TRBJ2-3	NA	few	CASSTQPGDTDTQYF	TGTGCCAGCAGCACCCAACCGGGCGACACAGATACGCAGTATTTT
TRBV9	TRBJ2-2	NA	NA	CASSVDSGMGNTGELFF	TGTGCCAGCAGCGTAGACTCGGGGATGGGGAACACCGGGGAGCTGTTTTTT
TRBV12-5	TRBJ2-2	NA	NA	CASRGVGSVGTGELFF	TGTGCTAGTCGGGGTGTGGGCTCCGTGGGCACCGGGGAGCTGTTTTTT
TRBV11-2	TRBJ2-1	TRBD2	NA	CASSISMLAGSSYNEQFF	TGTGCCAGCAGCATAAGTATGCTAGCGGGGAGCTCCTACAATGAGCAGTTCTTC
TRBV20-1	TRBJ1-3	TRBD1	few	CSVGNPGQSGNTIYF	TGCAGTGTTGGTAATCCGGGACAGTCTGGAAACACCATATATTTT
TRBV13	TRBJ2-1	TRBD2	NA	CASSYGLAANNEQFF	TGTGCCAGCAGTTACGGACTAGCGGCAAACAATGAGCAGTTCTTC
TRBV24-1	TRBJ2-5	TRBD2	NA	CATSLAGGQETQYF	TGTGCCACCAGCCTAGCGGGAGGGCAAGAGACCCAGTACTTC
TRBV30	TRBJ1-1	TRBD1	NA	CAWSADRGVEAFF	TGTGCCTGGAGTGCGGACAGGGGTGTGGAAGCTTTCTTT
TRBV20-1	TRBJ2-2	TRBD2	NA	CSARDREDTGELFF	TGCAGTGCTAGAGATCGGGAGGACACCGGGGAGCTGTTTTTT
TRBV21-1	TRBJ2-4	NA	many	CASSKAKDRKNIQYF	TGTGCCAGCAGCAAAGCGAAGGACAGGAAAAACATTCAGTACTTC